This section outlines one TCR beta chain sequence together with its context. Its antigen is not identified. Alongside a J-beta primer mix, a sample-barcoded 5' primer served in a second PCR lasting about 7 to 11 cycles. TCRdb processed the 5' RACE reads anew with MiXCR; each CDR3 protein has one entry. The table shows 600,000 or so distinct CDR3 sequences, with around 48% occurring only once. This sample stems from a study of blood T cells in healthy people across ages. Study-wide points: Long-lived donors had more naive CD4+ cells and higher diversity than aged donors.

The CDR3 totals 13 residues. The germline V gene encodes CDR1 SGHRS and CDR2 YFSETQ. The V end was cut by 5 bases, the J end by 1 base, with 10 bases between. The TCR originated in a man older than 75 in good health. The rearrangement uses TRBV5-1 and TRBJ2-7; D unresolved. Sample: blood. The CDR3 protein is CASSPFESYEQYF. The CDR3 nucleotides read TGCGCCAGCAGTCCGTTCGAGTCCTACGAGCAGTACTTC.